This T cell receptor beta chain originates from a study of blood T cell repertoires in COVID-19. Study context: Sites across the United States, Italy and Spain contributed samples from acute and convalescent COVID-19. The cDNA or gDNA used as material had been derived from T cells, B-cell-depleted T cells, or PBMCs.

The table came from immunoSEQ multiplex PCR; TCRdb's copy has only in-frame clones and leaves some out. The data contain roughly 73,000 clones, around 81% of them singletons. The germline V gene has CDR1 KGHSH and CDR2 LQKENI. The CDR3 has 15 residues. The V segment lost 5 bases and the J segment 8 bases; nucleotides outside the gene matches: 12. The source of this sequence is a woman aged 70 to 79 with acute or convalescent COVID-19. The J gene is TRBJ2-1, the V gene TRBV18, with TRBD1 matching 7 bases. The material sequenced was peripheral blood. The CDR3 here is CASSGRQGLGDEQFF. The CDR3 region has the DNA TGTGCCAGCTCAGGCCGACAGGGCTTAGGGGATGAGCAGTTCTTC.